These T cell receptor beta chains were read from a single sample in a study of shared clonotypes between healthy human individuals. The data were produced by immunoSEQ multiplex PCR, yet TCRdb's version contains in-frame clones alone and is incomplete. In the table there are roughly 2.1 million clones, more than 85% of which are singletons. Sequencing was performed on naive CD8+ T cells from PBMCs. These receptors were taken from a man younger than 30 in good health. Some clones in this sample may be carry-over from other donors' samples. CDR3s include the opening cysteine and the closing phenylalanine or tryptophan. D genes are given only for firm matches. A clone size is listed for some rows: how often the clone was seen (once, few, many), or a class if it is expanded.

V gene	clone size	D gene	J gene	CDR3 DNA	CDR3 protein
TRBV4-3	-	-	TRBJ1-2	TGCGCCAGCAGCCAAGCTGCGGGGGCCTGGAATGGCTACACCTTC	CASSQAAGAWNGYTF
TRBV11-2	-	-	TRBJ2-5	TGTGCCAGCAGCTTACCCGGCGAACCGGAGACCCAGTACTTC	CASSLPGEPETQYF
TRBV9	once	-	TRBJ2-5	TGTGCCAGCAGCGTAGAGGGGACTCTGGGAGAGACCCAGTACTTC	CASSVEGTLGETQYF
TRBV11-2	-	TRBD2	TRBJ2-1	TGTGCCAGCAGCCCTGGTGTTAGCGGGTTGTATGAGCAGTTCTTC	CASSPGVSGLYEQFF
TRBV7-9	-	TRBD1	TRBJ2-7	TGTGCCAGCAGCACGAGAGAAGGTAGGGACAGGGGGCACGCCTACGAGCAGTACTTC	CASSTREGRDRGHAYEQYF
TRBV4-3	-	-	TRBJ2-7	TGCGCCAGCAGCCAAGGTCGGGGCAGGTCCTACGAGCAGTACTTC	CASSQGRGRSYEQYF
TRBV19	few	-	TRBJ1-1	TGTGCCAGTGGAGCTCAGGGACACACTGAAGCTTTCTTT	CASGAQGHTEAFF
TRBV19	once	TRBD2	TRBJ2-3	TGTGCCAGTAGTTCTGGCGGGAGGGAGATTCGTAGCACAGATACGCAGTATTTT	CASSSGGREIRSTDTQYF
TRBV28	-	TRBD1	TRBJ2-7	TGTGCCAGCACAATCCGGGACAGGGGGCGAGCGGGAGGTCCCGAGCAGTACTTC	CASTIRDRGRAGGPEQYF
TRBV7-3	-	-	TRBJ1-1	TGTGCCAGCAGCATTACAGGGTCTGACGGCACTGAAGCTTTCTTT	CASSITGSDGTEAFF
TRBV27	-	-	TRBJ2-7	TGTGCCACCCGGGGGAGCTACGAGCAGTACTTC	CATRGSYEQYF
TRBV9	-	-	TRBJ2-2	TGTGCCAGCAGCGTAGACGGGTTTATTAGCGGGGAGCTGTTTTTT	CASSVDGFISGELFF
TRBV6-1	-	-	TRBJ1-5	TGTGCCAGCAGTGAATTTAGAGGGGTGGGCAATCAGCCCCAGCATTTT	CASSEFRGVGNQPQHF
TRBV7-2	-	-	TRBJ2-1	TGTGCCAGCAGCTTAGGGGAGAACAATGAGCAGTTCTTC	CASSLGENNEQFF
TRBV9	-	TRBD1	TRBJ2-1	TGTGCCAGCAGCGTAGGAGGGGGCGGCTACAATGAGCAGTTCTTC	CASSVGGGGYNEQFF
TRBV7-3	-	TRBD2	TRBJ2-1	TGTGCCAGCAGCGCCTGGGGACTAGCGGGTTACAATGAGCAGTTCTTC	CASSAWGLAGYNEQFF